Listed here are 15 T cell receptor beta chains from one sample, sequenced in a study of vaccination effects on CD4 cells after COVID-19. Their specific antigens are unknown. Pools of viral peptides were used by the ViraFEST assay to expand antigen-specific CD4+ T cells ahead of sequencing. Upon completion of about 10 days in culture, CD4+ T cells were isolated. Nobody among the vaccine recipients had prior SARS-CoV-2 infection (nucleocapsid antibodies were negative). Sequencing used immunoSEQ multiplex PCR; TCRdb keeps in-frame clones, though not all of them. Of about 38,000 clones listed, roughly 76% were seen once; the top ten hold about 22%. The sample here was CD4+ T cells from PBMCs cultured with SARS-CoV-2 spike peptides, taken before COVID-19 vaccination. The receptors shown here come from a human donor who received a COVID-19 vaccine.

The chain uses TRBV7-9 and TRBJ1-1; tentatively, D is TRBD1 (6 bases). Trimming cost V 3 bases and J 6 bases, with 17 bases left between them. The CDR3 is made up of 15 amino acids. In germline, CDR1 is SEHNR, CDR2 FQNEAQ (reference sequence). DNA of the CDR3: TGTGCCAGCAGCTTGTTTCTGGGGGGCAGGCCTGAAGCTTTCTTT. Protein: CASSLFLGGRPEAFF.

The CDR3 region has the DNA TGTGCCAGCTCACCCGCAGGGAGCACAGATACGCAGTATTTT. Translated: CASSPAGSTDTQYF. V usage is TRBV18 and J usage is TRBJ2-3, with D possibly matching TRBD1 (5 bases). This CDR3 comprises 14 residues. V was clipped by 3 bases and J by 0 bases, with 7 bases between them. Germline-derived CDR1 and CDR2 are KGHSH and LQKENI.

This clone showed up just a few times. J is TRBJ1-4 and V is TRBV4-2; D is unclear. Trimming left V 0 bases short and J 15 bases short, with 11 bases between. CDR1 LGHNA and CDR2 YNFKEQ come from the germline V gene. The CDR3 is made up of 12 amino acids. CDR3 DNA: TGTGCCAGCAGCCAAGATGTGGGGATAGTGTTTTTT. Translation gives CASSQDVGIVFF.

By share of the sample, this clone is medium-sized. The genes are TRBV3-1 (or the pseudogene TRBV3-2) and TRBJ1-2, with 11 bases that match TRBD1. CDR1 LGHDT and CDR2 YNNKEL come from the germline V gene (reference sequence). J lost 6 bases, V lost 4 bases, and 4 bases had no gene match. The CDR3 runs 14 residues. CDR3 in amino acids: CASSLGQGADGYTF. Written as DNA, the CDR3 is TGTGCCAGCAGCCTAGGACAGGGGGCAGATGGCTACACCTTC.

The chain employs TRBV5-1 and TRBJ2-5, with no clear D. The CDR3 totals 15 residues. Germline lookup yields CDR1 SGHRS and CDR2 YFSETQ. V was pared by 0 bases and J by 2 bases, with 11 bases between. The CDR3 reads CASSLELSSQETQYF. The CDR3 region has the DNA TGCGCCAGCAGCTTGGAGCTGAGCTCTCAAGAGACCCAGTACTTC.

The chain employs TRBV18 and TRBJ1-3; TRBD1 matches 7 bases. CDR1 and CDR2 (germline): KGHSH, LQKENI. The CDR3 covers 14 residues. Losses at the gene ends were 6 bases for V and 8 bases for J; bases not matched to a gene: 10. CDR3 protein: CASSQPGTEDTIYF. In DNA, the CDR3 is TGTGCCAGCTCCCAACCCGGGACAGAGGACACCATATATTTT.

V and J are TRBV7-6 and TRBJ2-5; 11 positions agree with TRBD2. The CDR3 runs 16 residues. CDR1 SGHVS and CDR2 FNYEAQ come from the germline V gene. V shed 5 bases and J 5 bases; nucleotides not matched to a gene: 10. The CDR3 is CASSPTSGARGETQYF. CDR3 bases: TGTGCCAGCAGCCCGACTAGCGGGGCCCGGGGGGAGACCCAGTACTTC.

In this sample, this clone turned up a few times. This sequence joins TRBV28 and TRBJ2-2, with 11 bases identical to TRBD2. The CDR3 spans 13 residues. Germline V gene data show CDR1 as MDHEN and CDR2 as SYDVKM. Losses at the gene ends were 8 bases for V and 4 bases for J; bases not matched to a gene: 0. The CDR3: CASLAGGTGELFF. CDR3 nucleotides: TGTGCCAGCCTAGCGGGGGGCACCGGGGAGCTGTTTTTT.

The chain carries TRBV19 and TRBJ2-7; D tentatively fits TRBD1 or TRBD2 (5 bases each). The germline gives CDR1 LNHDA, CDR2 SQIVND (reference sequence). This CDR3 contains 13 residues. V was clipped by 6 bases and J by 2 bases, with 11 bases between them. CDR3 amino acids: CASREGTTYEQYF. The CDR3 DNA follows: TGTGCCAGTAGAGAGGGGACCACCTACGAGCAGTACTTC.

This chain connects TRBV6-1 to TRBJ1-1, with a weak D call TRBD1 (6 bases). CDR1 and CDR2 (germline): MNHNS, SASEGT. Trimming removed 0 bases from V and 6 bases from J, with 8 bases in between. The CDR3 consists of 13 residues. CDR3 bases: TGTGCCAGCAGTGAAGCTGGGGGCGCTGAAGCTTTCTTT. Residues: CASSEAGGAEAFF.

This clone was detected only a few times. The V call is TRBV7-9, the J call TRBJ1-1; D may be TRBD1 (6 bases). The CDR3 loop spans 15 amino acids. CDR1 and CDR2 (germline): SEHNR, FQNEAQ (reference sequence). V lost 1 base and J 1 base, leaving 10 bases between the germline ends. The CDR3 reads CASSLVSGANTEAFF. The CDR3 DNA follows: TGTGCCAGCAGCTTAGTGTCAGGGGCGAACACTGAAGCTTTCTTT.

The chain uses TRBV5-4 and TRBJ1-2; D possibly corresponds to TRBD1 (6 bases). Germline V gene sequence: CDR1 SGHNT, CDR2 YYREEE (reference sequence). The CDR3 is 14 residues long. Trimming pared 4 bases from V and 3 bases from J, leaving 13 bases between. In DNA form, the CDR3 reads TGTGCCAGCAGCACTCAACAGGGCGACTATGGCTACACCTTC. Amino acid sequence: CASSTQQGDYGYTF.

This clone was recorded only once. This rearrangement joins TRBV7-2 to TRBJ1-2; D remains unclear. In germline, CDR1 is SGHTA, CDR2 FQGNSA. Trimming pared 1 base from V and 4 bases from J, leaving 7 bases between. The CDR3 totals 13 residues. The CDR3, as DNA: TGTGCCAGCAGCTTAGAGAGGAGCTATGGCTACACCTTC. Amino acids: CASSLERSYGYTF.

A single count supports this clone. V and J are TRBV19 and TRBJ1-2, with 7 bases fitting TRBD1. Trimming cost V 8 bases and J 4 bases; bases outside gene matches: 10. Germline V gene data show CDR1 as LNHDA and CDR2 as SQIVND (reference sequence). The CDR3 covers 14 residues. CDR3 protein: CASGGQPPSYGYTF. Here the CDR3 DNA reads TGTGCCAGTGGGGGACAGCCACCGTCCTATGGCTACACCTTC.

The chain has TRBV3-1 (or the pseudogene TRBV3-2) and TRBJ2-1, with D hard to call. Trimming shortened V by 3 bases and J by 6 bases, and 6 bases separated the two germline ends. Germline assignment: CDR1 LGHDT and CDR2 YNNKEL (reference sequence). The CDR3 is 12 residues long. CDR3 sequence (DNA): TGTGCCAGCAGCCACGGCATCAATGAGCAGTTCTTC. Amino acids: CASSHGINEQFF.